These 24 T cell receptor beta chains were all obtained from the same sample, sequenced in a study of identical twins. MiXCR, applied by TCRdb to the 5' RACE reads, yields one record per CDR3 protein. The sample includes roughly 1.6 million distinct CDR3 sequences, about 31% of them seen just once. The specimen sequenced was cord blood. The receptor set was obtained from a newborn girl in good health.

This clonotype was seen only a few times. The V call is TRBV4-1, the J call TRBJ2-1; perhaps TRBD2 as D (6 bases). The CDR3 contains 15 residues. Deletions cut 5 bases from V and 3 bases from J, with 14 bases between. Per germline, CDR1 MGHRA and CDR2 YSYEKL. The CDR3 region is CASSDSGANYNEQFF. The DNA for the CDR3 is TGCGCCAGCAGCGATTCGGGAGCGAACTACAATGAGCAGTTCTTC.

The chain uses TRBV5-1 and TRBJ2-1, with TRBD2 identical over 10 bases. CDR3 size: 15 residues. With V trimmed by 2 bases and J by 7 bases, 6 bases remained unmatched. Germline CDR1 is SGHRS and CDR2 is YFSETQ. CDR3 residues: CASSFGASGRNEQFF. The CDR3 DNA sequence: TGCGCCAGCAGCTTTGGGGCTAGCGGGAGAAATGAGCAGTTCTTC.

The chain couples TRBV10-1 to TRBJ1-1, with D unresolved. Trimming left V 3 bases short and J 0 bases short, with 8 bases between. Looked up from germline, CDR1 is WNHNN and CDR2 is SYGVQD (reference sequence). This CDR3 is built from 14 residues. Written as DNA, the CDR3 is TGCGCCAGCAGTGAATCCACAGTGAACACTGAAGCTTTCTTT. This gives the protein CASSESTVNTEAFF.

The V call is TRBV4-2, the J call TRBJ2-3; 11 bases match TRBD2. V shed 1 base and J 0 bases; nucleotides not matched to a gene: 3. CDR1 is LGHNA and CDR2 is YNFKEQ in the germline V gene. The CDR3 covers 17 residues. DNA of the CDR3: TGTGCCAGCAGCCAAGCCGGACTAGCGGGCAGCACAGATACGCAGTATTTT. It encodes CASSQAGLAGSTDTQYF.

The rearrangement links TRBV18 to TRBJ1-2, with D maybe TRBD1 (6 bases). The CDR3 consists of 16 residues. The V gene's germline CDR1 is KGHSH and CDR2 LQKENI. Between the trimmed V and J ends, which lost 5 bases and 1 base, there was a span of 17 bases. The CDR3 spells CASSAATGGDNYGYTF. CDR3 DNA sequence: TGTGCCAGCTCAGCCGCGACAGGAGGGGATAACTATGGCTACACCTTC.

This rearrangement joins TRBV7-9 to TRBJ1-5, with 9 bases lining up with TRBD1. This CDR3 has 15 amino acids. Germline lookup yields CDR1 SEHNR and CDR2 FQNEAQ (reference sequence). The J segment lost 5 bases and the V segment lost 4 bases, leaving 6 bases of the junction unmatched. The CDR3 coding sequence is TGTGCCAGCAGCTCTTACAGGGGGCGTGATCAGCCCCAGCATTTT. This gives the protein CASSSYRGRDQPQHF.

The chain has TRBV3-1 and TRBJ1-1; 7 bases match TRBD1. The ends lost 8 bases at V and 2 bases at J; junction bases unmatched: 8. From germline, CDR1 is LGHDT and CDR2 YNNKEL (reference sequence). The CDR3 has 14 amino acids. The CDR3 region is CASAPGQVNTEAFF. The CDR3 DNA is TGTGCCAGCGCCCCCGGACAGGTCAACACTGAAGCTTTCTTT.

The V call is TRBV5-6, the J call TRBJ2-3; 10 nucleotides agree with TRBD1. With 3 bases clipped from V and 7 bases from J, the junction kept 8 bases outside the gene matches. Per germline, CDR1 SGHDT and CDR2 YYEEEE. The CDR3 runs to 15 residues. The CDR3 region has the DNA TGTGCCAGCAGCTCACGGGACAGGGGAACAAATACGCAGTATTTT. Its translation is CASSSRDRGTNTQYF.

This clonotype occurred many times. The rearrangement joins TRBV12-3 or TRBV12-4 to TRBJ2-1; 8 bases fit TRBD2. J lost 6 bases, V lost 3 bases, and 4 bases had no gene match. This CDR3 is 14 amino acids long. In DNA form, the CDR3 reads TGTGCCAGCAGTTTCGTCGCGGGAGGCAATGAGCAGTTCTTC. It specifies CASSFVAGGNEQFF.

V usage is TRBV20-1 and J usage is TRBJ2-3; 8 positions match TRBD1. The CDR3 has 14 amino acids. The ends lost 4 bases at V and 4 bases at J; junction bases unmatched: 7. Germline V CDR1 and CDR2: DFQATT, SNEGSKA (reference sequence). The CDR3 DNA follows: TGCAGTGCTAAATTCACAGGGGGATCAGATACGCAGTATTTT. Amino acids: CSAKFTGGSDTQYF.

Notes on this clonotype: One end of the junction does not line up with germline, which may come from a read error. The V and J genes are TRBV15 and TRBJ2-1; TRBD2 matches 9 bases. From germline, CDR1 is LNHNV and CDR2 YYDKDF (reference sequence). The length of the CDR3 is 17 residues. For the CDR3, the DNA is TGTGCCTCCAGAGAAGGGACTAGCTTGATAGGATACAATGAGCAGTTCTTC. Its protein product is CASREGTSLIGYNEQFF.

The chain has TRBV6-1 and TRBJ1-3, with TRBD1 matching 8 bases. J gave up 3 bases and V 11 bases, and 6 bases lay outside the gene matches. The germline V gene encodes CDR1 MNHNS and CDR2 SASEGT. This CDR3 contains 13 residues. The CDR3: CAGQGGGGNTIYF. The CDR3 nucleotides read TGTGCCGGACAGGGAGGTGGTGGAAACACCATATATTTT.

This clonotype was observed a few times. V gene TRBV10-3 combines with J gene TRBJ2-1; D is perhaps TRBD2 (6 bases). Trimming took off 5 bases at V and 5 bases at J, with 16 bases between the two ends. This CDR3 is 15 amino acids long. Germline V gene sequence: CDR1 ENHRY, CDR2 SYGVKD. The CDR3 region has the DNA TGTGCCATCAGTCCGCGGGGCTCTGGGGACAATGAGCAGTTCTTC. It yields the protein CAISPRGSGDNEQFF.

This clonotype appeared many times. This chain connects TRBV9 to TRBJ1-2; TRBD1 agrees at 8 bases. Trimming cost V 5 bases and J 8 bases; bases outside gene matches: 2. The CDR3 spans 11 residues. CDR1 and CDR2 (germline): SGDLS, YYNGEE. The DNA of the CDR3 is TGTGCCAGCAGTTGGACAGGGGGCTACACCTTC. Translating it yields CASSWTGGYTF.

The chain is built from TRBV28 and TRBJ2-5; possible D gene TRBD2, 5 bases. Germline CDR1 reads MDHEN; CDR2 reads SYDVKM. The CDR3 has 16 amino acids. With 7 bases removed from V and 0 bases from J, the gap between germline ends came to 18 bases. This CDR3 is CASNMPTRVYQETQYF. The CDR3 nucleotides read TGTGCCAGCAATATGCCAACGCGGGTTTACCAAGAGACCCAGTACTTC.

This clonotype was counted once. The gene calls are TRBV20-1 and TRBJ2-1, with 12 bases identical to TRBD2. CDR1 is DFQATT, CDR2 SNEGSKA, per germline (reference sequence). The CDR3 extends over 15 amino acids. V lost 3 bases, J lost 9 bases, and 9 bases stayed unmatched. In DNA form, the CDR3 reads TGCAGTGCTAGCCGTCCTAGCGGGAGGGCCAGTGAGCAGTTCTTC. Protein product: CSASRPSGRASEQFF.

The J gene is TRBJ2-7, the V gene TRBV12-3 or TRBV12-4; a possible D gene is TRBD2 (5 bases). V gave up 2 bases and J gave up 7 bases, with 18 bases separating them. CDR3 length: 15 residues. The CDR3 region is CASSLRGKNYNEQYF. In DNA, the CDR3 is TGTGCCAGCAGTTTACGAGGGAAGAACTACAATGAGCAGTACTTC.

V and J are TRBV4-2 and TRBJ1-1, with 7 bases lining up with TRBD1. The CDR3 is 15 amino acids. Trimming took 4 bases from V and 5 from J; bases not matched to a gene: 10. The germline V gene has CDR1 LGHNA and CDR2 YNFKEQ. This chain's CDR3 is CASSLELQGKTEAFF. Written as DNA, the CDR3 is TGTGCCAGCAGCCTGGAACTACAGGGGAAGACTGAAGCTTTCTTT.

In DNA form, the CDR3 reads TGTGCCAGCAGCCGGACTAGCGGGAGGATTTACAATGAGCAGTTCTTC. This gives the protein CASSRTSGRIYNEQFF. The V call is TRBV28, the J call TRBJ2-1; 14 bases fit TRBD2. Germline loops: CDR1 MDHEN, CDR2 SYDVKM. V trimming: 6 bases; J trimming: 4 bases; junction bases outside the gene matches: 5. The CDR3 totals 16 residues.

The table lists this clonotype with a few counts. Here the CDR3 reads CASRDLKQGNNSPLHF. The CDR3 DNA follows: TGCGCCAGCAGGGACCTCAAACAGGGAAATAATTCACCCCTCCACTTT. The chain joins TRBV5-1 to TRBJ1-6; weak D call: TRBD1 (6 bases). CDR3 size: 16 residues. The V end lost 5 bases, the J end lost 5 bases, and 17 bases lay between the germline ends. From germline, CDR1 is SGHRS and CDR2 YFSETQ.

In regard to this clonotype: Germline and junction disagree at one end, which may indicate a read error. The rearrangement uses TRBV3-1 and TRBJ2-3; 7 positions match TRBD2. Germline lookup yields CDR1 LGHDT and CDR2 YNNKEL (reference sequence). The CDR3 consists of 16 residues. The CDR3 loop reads CASSQGTGGRTDTQYF. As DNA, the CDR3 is TGTGCCAGCAGCCAGGGGACGGGAGGCCGCACGGATACGCAGTATTTT.

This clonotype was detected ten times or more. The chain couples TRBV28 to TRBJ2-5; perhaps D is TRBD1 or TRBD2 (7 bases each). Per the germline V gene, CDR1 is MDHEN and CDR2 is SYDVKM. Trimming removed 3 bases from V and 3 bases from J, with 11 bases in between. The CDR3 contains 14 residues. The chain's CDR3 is CASSLGGGEETQYF. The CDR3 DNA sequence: TGTGCCAGCAGTTTGGGAGGGGGCGAAGAGACCCAGTACTTC.

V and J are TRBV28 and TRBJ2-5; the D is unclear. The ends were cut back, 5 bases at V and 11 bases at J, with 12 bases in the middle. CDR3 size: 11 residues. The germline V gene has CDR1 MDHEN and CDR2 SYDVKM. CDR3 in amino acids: CASSLSYGQYF. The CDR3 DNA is TGTGCCAGCAGTCTAAGCTACGGGCAGTACTTC. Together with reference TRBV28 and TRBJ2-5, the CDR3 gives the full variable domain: DVKVTQSSRYLVKRTGEKVFLECVQDMDHENMFWYRQDPGLGLRLIYFSYDVKMKEKGDIPEGYSVSREKKERFSLILESASTNQTSMYLCASSLSYGQYFGPGTRLLVL.

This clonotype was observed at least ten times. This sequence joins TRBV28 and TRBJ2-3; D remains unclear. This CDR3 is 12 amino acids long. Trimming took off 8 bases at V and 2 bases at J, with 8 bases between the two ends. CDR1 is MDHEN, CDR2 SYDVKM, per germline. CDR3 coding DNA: TGTGCCAGCCTAAGTCACACAGATACGCAGTATTTT. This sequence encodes CASLSHTDTQYF.